This T cell receptor beta chain was captured in a study of blood T cell repertoires in COVID-19. Study at large: Samples of COVID-19 (acute and convalescent) were obtained from the United States, Italy and Spain. T cells, B-cell-depleted T cells, or PBMCs supplied cDNA or gDNA.

Germline lookup yields CDR1 SGHNT and CDR2 YYREEE (reference sequence). The CDR3 loop spans 14 amino acids. The junction had 7 bases not matched to a gene; V was cut back by 5 bases and J by 4 bases. In the authors' methods: Reference gene primer amplification in the assay estimated nucleated cell counts. Repertoires were generated with immunoSEQ multiplex PCR, while TCRdb's copy carries only in-frame clones and drops some. V and J calls and clone size follow that table, whereas D and trimming were derived from the DNA. This table has roughly 36,000 clones, 90% to 95% appearing once. This clone came up once.

Sequencing was carried out using peripheral blood. The sequence was collected from a human donor with active COVID-19. The donor label of this sample is uncertain. The gene calls are TRBV5-4 and TRBJ1-2, with 8 positions matching TRBD1. In nucleotides, the CDR3 is TGTGCCAGCAGACTGGACAGGGCCGGCTATGGCTACACCTTC. Translation: CASRLDRAGYGYTF.